The clone carrying this T cell receptor beta chain was found many times. Amplified regions were TCR beta CDR3 sequences from RNA transcripts. With the HTBI primer set, the TCR CDR3 went through a first round of RT-PCR. TCRdb reanalysed the multiplex PCR reads using MiXCR and keeps one entry per CDR3 protein. The sample carries hundreds of thousands of distinct CDR3 sequences, 14% to 15% recorded once. These data belong to a study of T cells in Graves' hyperthyroidism and ophthalmopathy. The length of the CDR3 is 16 residues. Per germline, CDR1 SGHAT and CDR2 FQDESV (reference sequence). Trimming took off 5 bases at V and 0 bases at J, with 17 bases between the two ends.

The specimen sequenced was blood. The TCR comes from a middle-aged woman with Graves' ophthalmopathy. V usage is TRBV11-1 and J usage is TRBJ2-7; D is undetermined. The CDR3 here is CASSRPVDQRSYEQYF. The CDR3 nucleotides are TGTGCCAGCAGCCGCCCTGTTGACCAGCGCTCCTACGAGCAGTACTTC.